The sequence of this T cell receptor (beta chain) was determined in a study of PD-1 blockade in classical Hodgkin lymphoma. About the study: It was nivolumab at 3 mg/kg, given intravenously every 2 weeks, that patients received. Findings of the study overall: Reported baseline diversity: healthy donors highest, relapsed/refractory patients lowest. Baseline diversity was lower in partial responders and progressors than complete responders. Possible causes of repertoire differences, disease activity or prior therapy, remain undefined.

V lost 6 bases, J lost 6 bases, and 7 bases stayed unmatched. The CDR3 runs to 15 residues. In germline, CDR1 is MNHEY, CDR2 SMNVEV (reference sequence). Data came from immunoSEQ multiplex PCR; TCRdb stores just in-frame clones and leaves some out. The sample lists more than 40,000 clones, approximately 70% seen once, with about 2.6% in the top ten. Time point: cycle 4 day 1 (C4D1), after less than 7 weeks of nivolumab. Every patient was affected by relapse after autologous stem cell transplantation, while exposure to brentuximab vedotin was not uniform. On this clone itself: The antigen remains undetermined.

The gene calls are TRBV27 and TRBJ2-1, with 11 positions matching TRBD2. The receptor was isolated from a human donor with classical Hodgkin lymphoma. Sequencing used peripheral blood mononuclear cells (PBMCs), obtained before the fourth cycle of nivolumab. The CDR3 DNA sequence: TGTGCCAGCAGCCAGTCTAGCGGGGGGCGCAATGAGCAGTTCTTC. Its translation is CASSQSSGGRNEQFF.